This entry is about one T cell receptor beta chain. CDR3 length equals 14 residues. Germline-derived CDR1 and CDR2 are KGHSH and LQKENI. Deletions cut 0 bases from V and 2 bases from J, with 7 bases between. This entry belongs to a study of blood T cell repertoires in COVID-19. On the study more broadly: Some COVID-19 samples were acute and others convalescent; all came from the United States, Italy and Spain.

Profiling relied on immunoSEQ multiplex PCR, and the TCRdb table lists in-frame clones only, not all of them. The sample has 120,000 or so clones, around 80% seen once. This receptor was identified in a woman in her fifties or sixties with acute or convalescent COVID-19. The rearrangement links TRBV18 to TRBJ2-5, with a weak D call TRBD1 (5 bases). The specimen sequenced was peripheral blood. CDR3 amino acids: CASSPPGRQETQYF. Here the CDR3 DNA reads TGTGCCAGCTCACCACCGGGGCGGCAAGAGACCCAGTACTTC.